A selection of T cell receptor beta chains follows, all from one sample in a study of read filtering for tumor transcriptome and immune sequencing. Each CDR3 protein gets one entry after TCRdb re-called the reads with MiXCR. The table has 13,000 to 15,000 distinct CDR3 sequences, 20% seen once; the top ten hold 80%. Sequenced material: a population of CD138-negative cells sorted from bone marrow. These receptors were obtained from a donor over 35 with multiple myeloma. Both conserved end residues are part of each CDR3. The D gene is left open where the match is weak. Clone size is given for some rows only: seen once, a few or many times, or a class if the clone is expanded.

CASSAGDGTYNEQFF | TGTGCCAGCAGCGCCGGGGACGGAACCTACAATGAGCAGTTCTTC | many | NA | TRBJ2-1 | TRBV5-4
CASSSDRGYFTDTQYF | TGTGCCAGCAGCTCGGACAGGGGATACTTCACAGATACGCAGTATTTT | NA | TRBD1 | TRBJ2-3 | TRBV7-2
CSAGGIYEQYF | TGCAGCGCCGGCGGGATCTACGAGCAGTACTTC | many | NA | TRBJ2-7 | TRBV29-1
CASSDGREAFF | TGTGCCAGCAGTGATGGACGCGAAGCTTTCTTT | NA | NA | TRBJ1-1 | TRBV6-2/TRBV6-3
CASSPSRASYNEQFF | TGTGCCAGCAGCCCCTCCAGGGCGTCCTACAATGAGCAGTTCTTC | few | NA | TRBJ2-1 | TRBV7-9
CSVVRAGRGYEQYF | TGCAGCGTTGTGAGGGCAGGGCGAGGGTACGAGCAGTACTTC | few | NA | TRBJ2-7 | TRBV29-1
CSALGVGQETQYF | TGCAGTGCTCTAGGGGTAGGACAAGAGACCCAGTACTTC | many | NA | TRBJ2-5 | TRBV20-1
CASTRGANTGELFF | TGTGCCAGCACGCGGGGCGCGAACACCGGGGAGCTGTTTTTT | NA | NA | TRBJ2-2 | TRBV7-2
CASSQDASDTQYF | TGTGCCAGCAGCCAGGATGCGTCTGATACGCAGTATTTT | many | NA | TRBJ2-3 | TRBV11-3
CASSPNIGETQYF | TGTGCCAGCAGCCCGAATATCGGGGAGACCCAGTACTTC | NA | NA | TRBJ2-5 | TRBV28
CASSQEAAYSGANVLTF | TGTGCCAGCAGCCAAGAAGCAGCCTACTCTGGGGCCAACGTCCTGACTTTC | many | NA | TRBJ2-6 | TRBV4-2
CASSYQQGDYGYTF | TGTGCCAGCAGTTACCAACAGGGGGACTATGGCTACACCTTC | many | TRBD1 | TRBJ1-2 | TRBV6-6
CASSLSPGTLVETQYF | TGTGCCAGCAGCTTAAGTCCCGGGACATTGGTGGAGACCCAGTACTTC | few | NA | TRBJ2-5 | TRBV5-6
CASRAVEGEQYF | TGTGCCAGCAGAGCCGTCGAGGGCGAGCAGTACTTC | many | NA | TRBJ2-7 | TRBV6-5
CSARDGPGTTTDTQYF | TGCAGTGCTAGAGATGGTCCGGGGACAACCACAGATACGCAGTATTTT | many | NA | TRBJ2-3 | TRBV20-1
CAWTIGAVYEQYF | TGTGCCTGGACCATCGGAGCGGTGTACGAGCAGTACTTC | many | NA | TRBJ2-7 | TRBV30
CASSPHRLAGGEQYF | TGTGCCAGCAGCCCCCACCGACTAGCTGGTGGCGAGCAGTACTTC | few | TRBD2 | TRBJ2-7 | TRBV4-2
CASSLSVGLTQYF | TGTGCCAGCAGTTTATCTGTTGGTCTTACGCAGTATTTT | many | NA | TRBJ2-3 | TRBV28